Listed below are T cell receptor beta chains from one sample, sequenced in a study of patients and donors after allogeneic stem cell transplantation. TCRdb redid the calling of the RT-PCR reads with MiXCR, one entry per CDR3 protein. The sample has about a million distinct CDR3 sequences; about 20% are singletons. The sequenced material came from blood, either unsorted or a sorted T cell fraction (not recorded which). The source is a human donor who was either an allogeneic HSCT recipient or a stem cell or donor lymphocyte infusion donor (not recorded which). It is not recorded whose cells these are; they may come from a transplant donor. The CDR3 runs from the conserved cysteine through the conserved F or W. Fields, in order: J gene, D gene, V gene, clone size, CDR3 DNA, CDR3 protein. D genes are given only for firm matches. Rows may omit the clone size; those that give it use once, few, many or a size class.

J: TRBJ1-2
D: TRBD1
V: TRBV5-6
size: few
DNA: TGTGCCAGCAGCTTCGGGACAGACACTTACACCTTC
CDR3: CASSFGTDTYTF

J: TRBJ1-6
D: TRBD1
V: TRBV9
size: -
DNA: TGTGCCAGCAGCGAACGAAGAACAGGGGACTCCTATAATTCACCCCTCCACTTT
CDR3: CASSERRTGDSYNSPLHF

J: TRBJ2-7
D: -
V: TRBV5-1
size: many
DNA: TGTGCCAGCAGTTTAGATGGCAGTTCCTACGAGCAGTACTTC
CDR3: CASSLDGSSYEQYF

J: TRBJ2-3
D: -
V: TRBV9
size: -
DNA: TGTGCCAGCGCCACGACGGCAGGCCCCAGCACAGATACGCAGTATTTT
CDR3: CASATTAGPSTDTQYF

J: TRBJ2-3
D: -
V: TRBV7-6
size: -
DNA: TGTGCCAGCAGCTTAGCTAAATCGACTAGCACAGATACGCAGTATTTT
CDR3: CASSLAKSTSTDTQYF

J: TRBJ2-7
D: -
V: TRBV5-1
size: -
DNA: TGCGCCAGCAGCTTGGGATTTCGGGACCAACTCTACGAGCAGTACTTC
CDR3: CASSLGFRDQLYEQYF

J: TRBJ1-1
D: -
V: TRBV12-3/TRBV12-4
size: many
DNA: TGTGCCAGCAGTTTAGACGGTAAAATGAACACTGAAGCTTTCTTT
CDR3: CASSLDGKMNTEAFF

J: TRBJ1-3
D: TRBD1
V: TRBV30
size: few
DNA: TGTGCCGGCACAGGGGACACCATATATTTT
CDR3: CAGTGDTIYF

J: TRBJ1-1
D: TRBD1
V: TRBV9
size: few
DNA: TGTGCCAGCAGCCGCGGACAGGGGGCATTGAACACTGAAGCTTTCTTT
CDR3: CASSRGQGALNTEAFF

J: TRBJ2-3
D: TRBD2
V: TRBV10-3
size: few
DNA: TGTGCCATCAGTGAGGCCGGGACTAGAGCCACAGATACGCAGTATTTT
CDR3: CAISEAGTRATDTQYF

J: TRBJ2-2
D: TRBD1
V: TRBV5-1
size: few
DNA: TGCGCCAGCAGCCCGGGACAGGGGTTAGGCACCGGGGAGCTGTTTTTT
CDR3: CASSPGQGLGTGELFF

J: TRBJ1-1
D: -
V: TRBV7-8
size: few
DNA: TGTGCCAGCAGCTTAGTGGGGGGCGCGAACTCTGAAGCTTTCTTT
CDR3: CASSLVGGANSEAFF

J: TRBJ1-6
D: -
V: TRBV30
size: -
DNA: TGTGCCTGGAGTCCGACGAGGGAAAATTCACCCCTCCACTTT
CDR3: CAWSPTRENSPLHF

J: TRBJ2-5
D: TRBD1
V: TRBV11-2
size: -
DNA: TGTGCCAGCAGCGCCCCGCCCCAGGGACAGCAAGAGACCCAGTACTTC
CDR3: CASSAPPQGQQETQYF

J: TRBJ1-3
D: -
V: TRBV2
size: few
DNA: TGTGCCAGCAGTGAGACTCCAAAGGCACGGGGAAACACCATATATTTT
CDR3: CASSETPKARGNTIYF

J: TRBJ2-1
D: -
V: TRBV20-1
size: -
DNA: TGCAGTGCTAGAGATCGGCAGGGAGGAGATGAGCAGTTCTTC
CDR3: CSARDRQGGDEQFF

J: TRBJ2-2
D: TRBD1
V: TRBV4-1
size: few
DNA: TGCGCCAGCAGCCCCCAGGACATAGGGACAGGGGCCGGGGAGCTGTTTTTT
CDR3: CASSPQDIGTGAGELFF

J: TRBJ1-4
D: -
V: TRBV5-1
size: -
DNA: TGCGCCAGCAGCTCAGCGTACGGTGAAAAACTGTTTTTT
CDR3: CASSSAYGEKLFF

J: TRBJ1-6
D: TRBD1
V: TRBV20-1
size: few
DNA: TGCAGTGCTAGGCAAGAGGACAGGGCTAATTCACCCCTCCACTTT
CDR3: CSARQEDRANSPLHF

J: TRBJ2-1
D: TRBD2
V: TRBV6-2/TRBV6-3
size: -
DNA: TGTGCCAGCAGTTACTACCGGACTAGCGTGGATGAGCAGTTCTTC
CDR3: CASSYYRTSVDEQFF

J: TRBJ1-2
D: -
V: TRBV6-5
size: -
DNA: TGTGCCAGCAGTTACTTTGGTCAGGGCAACTATGGCTACACCTTC
CDR3: CASSYFGQGNYGYTF

J: TRBJ1-6
D: -
V: TRBV5-1
size: few
DNA: TGCGCCAGCAGCTTGGCAGCAGATGGCAATTCACCCCTCCACTTT
CDR3: CASSLAADGNSPLHF

J: TRBJ2-7
D: -
V: TRBV7-6
size: few
DNA: TGTGCCAGCAGCTTAGTACACAGGGTAAACGAGCAGTACTTC
CDR3: CASSLVHRVNEQYF

J: TRBJ2-2
D: -
V: TRBV9
size: many
DNA: TGTGCCAGCAGTCTACGGACAACGAACACCGGGGAGCTGTTTTTT
CDR3: CASSLRTTNTGELFF

J: TRBJ2-1
D: -
V: TRBV29-1
size: -
DNA: TGCAGCGTTGAAGTTCGAGATGGGCAGTTCTTC
CDR3: CSVEVRDGQFF

J: TRBJ1-1
D: -
V: TRBV29-1
size: -
DNA: TGCAGCGGTGATAGGGGTTCTGAAGCTTTCTTT
CDR3: CSGDRGSEAFF

J: TRBJ2-7
D: TRBD2
V: TRBV20-1
size: -
DNA: TGCAGTGCTAGAGGCTCGGACGGGACTAGCTCCTACGAGCAGTACTTC
CDR3: CSARGSDGTSSYEQYF

J: TRBJ1-1
D: TRBD1
V: TRBV20-1
size: -
DNA: TGCAGTGCTAGAGTGCGGACAGGGAAGAACACTGAAGCTTTCTTT
CDR3: CSARVRTGKNTEAFF